The entry that follows covers one T cell receptor beta chain sequence. Antigen unknown. This entry is derived from a study of identical twins. It was template switching that added a universal primer site, and there were unique molecular identifiers on the cDNA. Using its own MiXCR run on the 5' RACE reads, TCRdb lists one record per CDR3 protein. The top ten hold about 3% of the sample, which has a few hundred thousand distinct CDR3 sequences, roughly 8% seen once. General study findings and limits: Excess sharing by twins proved weaker in beta out-of-frame sequences.

V was pared by 3 bases and J by 4 bases, with 13 bases between. CDR1 and CDR2 from the germline V gene are SGHDN and FVKESK. The CDR3 is 14 amino acids. The data also belong to a second study, concerning yellow fever vaccine responses in identical twins.

This clonotype originated in a woman between 18 and 30 years old in good health. This chain uses TRBV14 with TRBJ2-7; D gene uncertain. Specimen: CD8+ T cells sorted from blood. The CDR3 loop reads CASSHRLSTYEQYF. CDR3 DNA sequence: TGTGCCAGCAGCCACCGACTCTCCACGTACGAGCAGTACTTC.